Listed below are T cell receptor beta chains from one sample, sequenced in a study of cytomegalovirus exposure and HLA in healthy donors. Produced via immunoSEQ multiplex PCR; TCRdb's table is partial and in-frame only. The sample records some 120,000 clones, less than 85% being singletons. Sequencing used PBMCs. Receptors originate from a man younger than 30 in good health and CMV-seropositive. CDR3s include the opening cysteine and the closing phenylalanine or tryptophan. D genes are given only for firm matches. Not every row has a clone size; where given, it reads once, few, many or a size class.

NA,TRBJ2-7,NA,TRBV6-1,CASQTPGKATYEQYF,TGTGCCAGTCAGACCCCGGGTAAGGCGACCTACGAGCAGTACTTC
NA,TRBJ2-3,NA,TRBV4-1,CASSPGSTSTDTQYF,TGCGCCAGCAGCCCCGGGAGTACTAGCACAGATACGCAGTATTTT
TRBD1,TRBJ2-3,NA,TRBV29-1,CSVEDSPDRPTDTQYF,TGCAGCGTTGAAGATTCCCCGGACAGGCCCACAGATACGCAGTATTTT
NA,TRBJ1-6,NA,TRBV10-3,CAITSGQSSPLHF,TGTGCCATCACCTCCGGACAGTCCTCACCCCTCCACTTT
TRBD2,TRBJ2-1,NA,TRBV7-9,CASSLSGTSGGLLRNEQFF,TGTGCCAGCAGTCTTAGCGGGACTAGCGGGGGCCTGCTCCGGAATGAGCAGTTCTTC
NA,TRBJ1-1,NA,TRBV6-6,CASSQTGLQNTEAFF,TGTGCCAGCAGTCAAACAGGGCTTCAGAACACTGAAGCTTTCTTT
TRBD2,TRBJ2-5,NA,TRBV7-6,CASSLNAGGGPQETQYF,TGTGCCAGCAGCTTAAACGCGGGGGGAGGACCCCAAGAGACCCAGTACTTC
NA,TRBJ2-1,NA,TRBV7-9,CASIWGVTYNEQFF,TGTGCCAGCATCTGGGGGGTCACCTACAATGAGCAGTTCTTC
NA,TRBJ1-3,once,TRBV7-9,CASSSFQGYGNTIYF,TGTGCCAGCAGCTCCTTCCAGGGATACGGAAACACCATATATTTT
TRBD1,TRBJ1-1,few,TRBV5-6,CASSNRDRMNTEAFF,TGTGCCAGCAGCAACCGGGACAGAATGAACACTGAAGCTTTCTTT
NA,TRBJ2-7,NA,TRBV11-2,CASSLPGYYEQYF,TGTGCCAGCAGCTTACCAGGGTACTACGAGCAGTACTTC
TRBD2,TRBJ2-5,NA,TRBV30,CAWSVVAGGRETQYF,TGTGCCTGGAGTGTAGTCGCGGGGGGGCGGGAGACCCAGTACTTC
TRBD1,TRBJ2-2,NA,TRBV19,CASSWTGRTGELFF,TGTGCCAGTAGCTGGACAGGAAGAACCGGGGAGCTGTTTTTT
TRBD1,TRBJ1-1,NA,TRBV19,CASSQETGGGTEAFF,TGTGCCAGTAGTCAAGAGACAGGGGGAGGAACTGAAGCTTTCTTT
TRBD1,TRBJ2-5,once,TRBV14,CASSQDRGRIETQYF,TGTGCCAGCAGCCAAGACAGGGGGCGCATAGAGACCCAGTACTTC
NA,TRBJ1-1,once,TRBV5-5,CASSRDRNTEAFF,TGTGCCAGCAGCCGAGACAGAAACACTGAAGCTTTCTTT
NA,TRBJ2-3,NA,TRBV13,CASSLMAVSTDTQYF,TGTGCCAGCAGCTTAATGGCGGTGAGCACAGATACGCAGTATTTT
NA,TRBJ1-1,NA,TRBV13,CASSVRNTEAFF,TGTGCCAGCAGCGTTCGGAACACTGAAGCTTTCTTT
TRBD1,TRBJ2-4,NA,TRBV13,CASSVRQGAKNIQYF,TGTGCCAGCAGCGTCCGACAGGGGGCCAAAAACATTCAGTACTTC
NA,TRBJ2-7,NA,TRBV13,CASSPQASYEQYF,TGTGCCAGCAGCCCCCAGGCCTCCTACGAGCAGTACTTC
NA,TRBJ1-1,NA,TRBV2,CASSEALSQNTGAFF,TGTGCCAGCAGTGAAGCGCTTTCACAGAACACTGGAGCTTTCTTT
NA,TRBJ1-1,NA,TRBV30,CAWSVLKISVNTEAFF,TGTGCCTGGAGTGTACTGAAGATTTCCGTGAACACTGAAGCTTTCTTT
NA,TRBJ1-1,NA,TRBV27,CASGPAGTEAFF,TGTGCCAGCGGCCCGGCGGGCACTGAAGCTTTCTTT
TRBD1,TRBJ1-1,NA,TRBV15,CATSRKEGTAVNTEAFF,TGTGCCACCAGCAGAAAGGAAGGGACAGCTGTTAACACTGAAGCTTTCTTT
NA,TRBJ2-5,NA,TRBV5-4,CASTYGLNPIQETQYF,TGTGCCAGCACCTATGGACTAAACCCAATCCAAGAGACCCAGTACTTC
TRBD2,TRBJ2-5,NA,TRBV19,CASSGLAGAETQYF,TGTGCCAGTAGTGGACTAGCGGGGGCCGAGACCCAGTACTTC
TRBD1,TRBJ2-7,NA,TRBV18,CASSPPQGINEQYF,TGTGCCAGCTCACCACCACAGGGGATCAACGAGCAGTACTTC
NA,TRBJ2-1,NA,TRBV12-2,CASRSGPYNEQFF,TGTGCAAGTCGGAGCGGACCATACAATGAGCAGTTCTTC
TRBD2,TRBJ2-3,once,TRBV9,CASSAGGSTDTQYF,TGTGCCAGCAGTGCGGGGGGGAGCACAGATACGCAGTATTTT
TRBD1,TRBJ1-2,NA,TRBV9,CASSGGTGDSGYTF,TGTGCCAGCAGCGGAGGGACAGGGGATAGTGGCTACACCTTC
NA,TRBJ1-6,NA,TRBV27,CASSQTALTYNSPLHF,TGTGCCAGCAGCCAGACAGCACTTACCTATAATTCACCCCTCCACTTT
NA,TRBJ2-3,NA,TRBV10-1,CASSAPGASTYF,TGCGCCAGCAGTGCCCCGGGAGCTAGCACCTATTTT
NA,TRBJ2-1,NA,TRBV5-1,CASSGGLPSSYNEQFF,TGCGCCAGCAGCGGGGGACTGCCGAGCTCCTACAATGAGCAGTTCTTC
TRBD1,TRBJ1-6,once,TRBV4-1,CASSQEADRDYSPLHF,TGCGCCAGCAGCCAAGAAGCCGACAGGGATTATTCACCCCTCCACTTT
NA,TRBJ2-5,few,TRBV7-3,CATMQETQYF,TGTGCCACTATGCAAGAGACCCAGTACTTC
NA,TRBJ1-1,NA,TRBV30,CAWSVGGGTEAFF,TGTGCCTGGAGTGTAGGCGGGGGCACTGAAGCTTTCTTT
TRBD2,TRBJ2-5,NA,TRBV7-9,CASSLSGEETQYF,TGTGCCAGCAGCTTAAGCGGGGAAGAGACCCAGTACTTC
NA,TRBJ1-4,NA,TRBV6-5,CASSYSGGLQREKLFF,TGTGCCAGCAGTTACTCGGGGGGACTGCAAAGGGAAAAACTGTTTTTT
TRBD1,TRBJ2-2,NA,TRBV12-5,CASGSGQITGELFF,TGTGCTAGTGGTTCGGGACAGATCACCGGGGAGCTGTTTTTT
NA,TRBJ2-2,NA,TRBV14,CASSPFGTGELFF,TGTGCCAGCAGCCCTTTCGGCACCGGGGAGCTGTTTTTT
NA,TRBJ2-2,NA,TRBV9,CASSVYSSRGTGELFF,TGTGCCAGCAGCGTATATTCTTCTAGGGGCACCGGGGAGCTGTTTTTT
TRBD1,TRBJ2-7,NA,TRBV15,CATSRAPGQASSQYF,TGTGCCACCAGCAGAGCCCCGGGACAGGCTTCGTCCCAGTACTTC
NA,TRBJ1-6,NA,TRBV27,CASSLSETGYNSPLHF,TGTGCCAGCAGTTTATCAGAGACGGGTTATAATTCACCCCTCCACTTT